Sequencing of this TCR beta chain was carried out in a study of blood T cell repertoires in COVID-19. Study in general: Samples representing acute and convalescent COVID-19 were sourced from the United States, Italy and Spain.

Authors' processing steps: Amplification of reference gene primers was used by the study to estimate nucleated cell counts. Generated by immunoSEQ multiplex PCR, the TCRdb table keeps only in-frame clones and is missing some. V, J and clone size are taken as reported in that table, and D and trimming were inferred from the DNA itself. This table holds more than 120,000 clones, 75% to 90% found once. CDR3 length: 16 residues. CDR1 is LGHDT and CDR2 is YNNKEL in the germline V gene (reference sequence). V lost 4 bases and J 4 bases, leaving 18 bases between the germline ends. Sequences were obtained from peripheral blood. This receptor was obtained from a man between 45 and 60 years old who had recovered from COVID-19. The V and J genes are TRBV3-1 (or the pseudogene TRBV3-2) and TRBJ2-3, with D possibly being TRBD2 (5 bases). The CDR3 DNA reads TGTGCCAGCAGCCCAGACCCAGGCTGGGGAGCAGATACGCAGTATTTT. Encoded protein: CASSPDPGWGADTQYF.